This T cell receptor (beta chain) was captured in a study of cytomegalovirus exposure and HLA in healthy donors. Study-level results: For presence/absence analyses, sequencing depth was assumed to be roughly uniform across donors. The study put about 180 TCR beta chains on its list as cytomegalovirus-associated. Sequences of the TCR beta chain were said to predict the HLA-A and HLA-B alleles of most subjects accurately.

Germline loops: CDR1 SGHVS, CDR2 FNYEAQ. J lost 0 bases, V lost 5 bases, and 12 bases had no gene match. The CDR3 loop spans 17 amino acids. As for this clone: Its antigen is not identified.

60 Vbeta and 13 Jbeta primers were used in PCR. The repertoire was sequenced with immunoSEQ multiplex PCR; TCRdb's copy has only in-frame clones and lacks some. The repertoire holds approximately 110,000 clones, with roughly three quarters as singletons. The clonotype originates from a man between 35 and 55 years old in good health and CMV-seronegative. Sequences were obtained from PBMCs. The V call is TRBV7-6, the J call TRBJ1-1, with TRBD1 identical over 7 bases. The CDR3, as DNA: TGTGCCAGCAGCCCGACAGGGCGGTTCGTGATGAACACTGAAGCTTTCTTT. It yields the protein CASSPTGRFVMNTEAFF. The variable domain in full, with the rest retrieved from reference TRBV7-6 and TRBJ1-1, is GAGVSQSPRYKVTKRGQDVALRCDPISGHVSLYWYRQALGQGPEFLTYFNYEAQQDKSGLPNDRFSAERPEGSISTLTIQRTEQRDSAMYRCASSPTGRFVMNTEAFFGQGTRLTVV.